This TCR beta chain is drawn from a study of cytomegalovirus exposure and HLA in healthy donors. On the study more broadly: Early on, a data release was issued that held about 85 million unique TCRs from HLA-typed donors. Out of 398 genotyped donors, 81% belonged to the Caucasian-associated ancestry cluster.

In regard to this clone: Antigen unknown.

Broader study findings: Rare TCR sequences predominated, though certain public TCRs were found in many donors. In a later analysis, CMV-associated beta chains were mostly HLA-associated, it appeared.

J was trimmed by 0 bases and V by 4 bases; bases with no gene match: 9. Germline CDR1 reads MNHNY; CDR2 reads SVGAGI (reference sequence). This CDR3 has 16 residues. Researchers ran the PCR with 60 Vbeta and 13 Jbeta primers. The data were produced by immunoSEQ multiplex PCR, yet TCRdb's version contains in-frame clones alone and is incomplete. The repertoire includes around 170,000 clones, approximately 88% of them detected once, and more than 0.35% sits in the top ten. The genes are TRBV6-6 and TRBJ2-7; TRBD2 matches 7 bases. The receptor's source is a boy younger than 10 in good health and CMV-seronegative. What was sequenced was PBMCs. CDR3 sequence reads: CASSLGESGISYEQYF. CDR3 coding DNA: TGTGCCAGCAGTTTGGGAGAGAGCGGGATCTCCTACGAGCAGTACTTC.